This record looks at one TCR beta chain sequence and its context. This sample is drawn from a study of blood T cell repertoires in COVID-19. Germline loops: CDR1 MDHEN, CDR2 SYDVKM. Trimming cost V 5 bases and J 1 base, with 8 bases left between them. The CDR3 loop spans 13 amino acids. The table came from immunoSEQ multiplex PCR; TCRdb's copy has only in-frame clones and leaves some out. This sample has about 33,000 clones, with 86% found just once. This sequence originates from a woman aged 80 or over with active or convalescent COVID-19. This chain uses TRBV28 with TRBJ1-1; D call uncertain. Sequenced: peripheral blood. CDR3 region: CASSPNRNTEAFF. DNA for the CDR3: TGTGCCAGCAGTCCTAACAGGAACACTGAAGCTTTCTTT.